The sequence of this T cell receptor beta chain was determined in a study of metastatic and nonmetastatic thyroid tumors. The CDR3 covers 16 residues. V was cut by 5 bases and J by 5 bases, with 21 bases left in between. CDR1 is MNHNS, CDR2 SASEGT, per germline. Thyroid surgery had not been preceded by any treatment in any patient. TCRdb re-called the PCR reads through MiXCR. The sample records around 45,000 clones, under 4% being singletons. This receptor was taken from a female donor with papillary thyroid cancer or a benign thyroid nodule (not recorded which). Some clones in this sample may be carry-over from other donors' samples. V is TRBV6-1 and J is TRBJ2-5, with D possibly being TRBD1 or TRBD2 (6 bases each). Input material: blood. CDR3 residues: CASSRGGSPTWETQYF. Written as DNA, the CDR3 is TGTGCCAGCAGTAGAGGGGGGTCTCCAACTTGGGAGACCCAGTACTTC.